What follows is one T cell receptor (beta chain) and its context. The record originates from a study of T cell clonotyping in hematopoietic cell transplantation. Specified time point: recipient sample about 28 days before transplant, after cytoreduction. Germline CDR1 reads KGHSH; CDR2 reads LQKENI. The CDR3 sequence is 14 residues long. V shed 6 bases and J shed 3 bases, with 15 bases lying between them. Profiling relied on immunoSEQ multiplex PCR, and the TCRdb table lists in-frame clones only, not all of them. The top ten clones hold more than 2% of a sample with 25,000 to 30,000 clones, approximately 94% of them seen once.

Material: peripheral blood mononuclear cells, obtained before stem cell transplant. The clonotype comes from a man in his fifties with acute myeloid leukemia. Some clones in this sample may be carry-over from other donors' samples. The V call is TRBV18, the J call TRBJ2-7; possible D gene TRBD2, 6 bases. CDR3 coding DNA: TGTGCCAGCTCCCCGGGACTTGACTACTACGAGCAGTACTTC. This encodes CASSPGLDYYEQYF. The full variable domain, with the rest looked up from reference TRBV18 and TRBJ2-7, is NAGVMQNPRHLVRRRGQEARLRCSPMKGHSHVYWYRQLPEEGLKFMVYLQKENIIDESGMPKERFSAEFPKEGPSILRIQQVVRGDSAAYFCASSPGLDYYEQYFGPGTRLTVT.